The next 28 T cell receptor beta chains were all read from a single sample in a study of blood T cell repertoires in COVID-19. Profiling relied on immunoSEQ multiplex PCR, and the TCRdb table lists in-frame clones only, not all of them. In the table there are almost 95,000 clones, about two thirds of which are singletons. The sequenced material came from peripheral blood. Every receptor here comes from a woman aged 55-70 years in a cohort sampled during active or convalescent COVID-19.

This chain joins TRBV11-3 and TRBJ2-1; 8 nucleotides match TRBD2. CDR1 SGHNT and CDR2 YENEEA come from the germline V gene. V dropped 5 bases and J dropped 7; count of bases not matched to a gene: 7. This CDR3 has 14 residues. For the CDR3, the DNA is TGTGCCAGCAGCCCGGGGGGGCCGTTGAATGAGCAGTTCTTC. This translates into CASSPGGPLNEQFF.

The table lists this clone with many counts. CDR3: CASSEATVQYF. The CDR3 bases are TGTGCCAGCAGTGAAGCGACAGTTCAGTACTTC. The chain recombines TRBV6-1 with TRBJ2-4, with a possible D match to TRBD1 (5 bases). The CDR3 totals 11 residues. Trimming cost V 0 bases and J 11 bases, with 5 bases left between them. CDR1 MNHNS and CDR2 SASEGT come from the germline V gene.

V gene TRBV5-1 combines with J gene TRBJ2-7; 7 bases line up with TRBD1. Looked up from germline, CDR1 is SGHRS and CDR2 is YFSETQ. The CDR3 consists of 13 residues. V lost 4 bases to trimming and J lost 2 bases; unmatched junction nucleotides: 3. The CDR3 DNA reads TGCGCCAGCAGCACAGGGGTGGCCTACGAGCAGTACTTC. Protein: CASSTGVAYEQYF.

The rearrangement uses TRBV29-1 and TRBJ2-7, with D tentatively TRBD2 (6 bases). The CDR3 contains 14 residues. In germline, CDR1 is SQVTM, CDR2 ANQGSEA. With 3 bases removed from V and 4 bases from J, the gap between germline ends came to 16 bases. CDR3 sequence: CSVEGGVGGYEQYF. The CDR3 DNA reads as TGCAGCGTTGAGGGCGGTGTAGGAGGGTACGAGCAGTACTTC.

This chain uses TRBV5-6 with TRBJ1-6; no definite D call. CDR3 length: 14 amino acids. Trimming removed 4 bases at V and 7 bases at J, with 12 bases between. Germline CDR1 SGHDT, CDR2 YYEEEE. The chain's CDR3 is CASSRRTENSPLHF. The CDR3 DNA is TGTGCCAGCAGCCGTCGGACTGAAAATTCACCCCTCCACTTT.

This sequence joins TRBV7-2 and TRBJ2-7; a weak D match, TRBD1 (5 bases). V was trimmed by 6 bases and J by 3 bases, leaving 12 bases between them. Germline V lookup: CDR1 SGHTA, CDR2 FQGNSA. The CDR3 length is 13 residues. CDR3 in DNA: TGTGCCAGCAGTCGACAGAACAACTACGAGCAGTACTTC. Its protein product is CASSRQNNYEQYF.

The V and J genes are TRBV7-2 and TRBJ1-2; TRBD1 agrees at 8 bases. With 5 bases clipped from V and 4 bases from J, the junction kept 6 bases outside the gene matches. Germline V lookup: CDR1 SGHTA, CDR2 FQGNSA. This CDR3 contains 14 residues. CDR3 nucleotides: TGTGCCAGCAGCCCGGGACAGGAACGCTATGGCTACACCTTC. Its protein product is CASSPGQERYGYTF.

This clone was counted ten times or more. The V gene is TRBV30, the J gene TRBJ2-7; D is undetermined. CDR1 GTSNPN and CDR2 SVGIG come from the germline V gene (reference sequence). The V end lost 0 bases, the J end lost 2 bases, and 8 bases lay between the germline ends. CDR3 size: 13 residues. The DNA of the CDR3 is TGTGCCTGGAGTGTAGTAGTGACCTACGAGCAGTACTTC. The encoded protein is CAWSVVVTYEQYF. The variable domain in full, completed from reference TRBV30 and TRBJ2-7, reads SQTIHQWPATLVQPVGSPLSLECTVEGTSNPNLYWYRQAAGRGLQLLFYSVGIGQISSEVPQNLSASRPQDRQFILSSKKLLLSDSGFYLCAWSVVVTYEQYFGPGTRLTVT.

DNA for the CDR3: TGTGCCAGCAGTCCCGGGACTAGGGATACAGATACGCAGTATTTT. The encoded protein is CASSPGTRDTDTQYF. This chain links TRBV2 with TRBJ2-3, with 8 bases that match TRBD2. The germline gives CDR1 SNHLY, CDR2 FYNNEI. The CDR3 loop spans 15 amino acids. The J segment lost 3 bases and the V segment lost 5 bases, leaving 7 bases of the junction unmatched.

The CDR3 DNA sequence: TGTGCCACCAGGCGGAACACTGAAGCTTTCTTT. Amino acids: CATRRNTEAFF. The chain uses TRBV27 and TRBJ1-1, with D unclear. CDR3 length: 11 residues. Per the germline V gene, CDR1 is MNHEY and CDR2 is SMNVEV (reference sequence). The germline V and J ends were trimmed by 10 bases and 1 base, with 7 bases remaining between them.

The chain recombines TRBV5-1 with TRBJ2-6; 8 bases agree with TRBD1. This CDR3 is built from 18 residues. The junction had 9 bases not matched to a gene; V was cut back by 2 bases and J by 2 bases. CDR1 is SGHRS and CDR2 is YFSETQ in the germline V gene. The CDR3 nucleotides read TGCGCCAGCAGCTTAATCCCGACAGGGGTTACTGGGGCCAACGTCCTGACTTTC. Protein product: CASSLIPTGVTGANVLTF.

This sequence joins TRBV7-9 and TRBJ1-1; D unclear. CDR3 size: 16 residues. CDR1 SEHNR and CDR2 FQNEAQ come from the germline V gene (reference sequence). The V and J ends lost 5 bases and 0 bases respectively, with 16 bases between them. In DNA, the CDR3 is TGTGCCAGCAGCCTAGACTATGACCGACTGAACACTGAAGCTTTCTTT. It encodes CASSLDYDRLNTEAFF.

The CDR3 spells CASSLVSSGGGYEQYF. CDR3 DNA: TGCGCCAGCAGCTTGGTTAGCTCAGGGGGCGGATACGAGCAGTACTTC. V gene TRBV5-1 combines with J gene TRBJ2-7; 8 nucleotides agree with TRBD1. CDR1 and CDR2 (germline): SGHRS, YFSETQ. V was clipped by 0 bases and J by 4 bases; unmatched bases: 9. CDR3 length: 16 residues.

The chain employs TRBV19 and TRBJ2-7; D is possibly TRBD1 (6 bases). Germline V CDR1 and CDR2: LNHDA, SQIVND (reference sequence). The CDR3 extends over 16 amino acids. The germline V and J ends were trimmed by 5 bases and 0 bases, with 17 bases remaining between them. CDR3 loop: CASSSWWDTSSYEQYF. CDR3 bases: TGTGCCAGTAGTTCATGGTGGGACACGAGCTCCTACGAGCAGTACTTC.

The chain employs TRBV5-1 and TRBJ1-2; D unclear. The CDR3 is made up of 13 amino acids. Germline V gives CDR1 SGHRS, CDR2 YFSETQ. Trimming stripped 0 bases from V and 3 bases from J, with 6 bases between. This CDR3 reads CASSLVGDYGYTF. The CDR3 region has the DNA TGCGCCAGCAGCTTGGTCGGTGACTATGGCTACACCTTC.

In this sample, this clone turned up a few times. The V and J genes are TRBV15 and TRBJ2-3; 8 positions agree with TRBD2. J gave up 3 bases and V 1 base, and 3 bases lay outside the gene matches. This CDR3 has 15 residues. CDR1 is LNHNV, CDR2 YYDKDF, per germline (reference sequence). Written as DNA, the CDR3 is TGTGCCACCAGCAGAGGAAGCGGGGGTACAGATACGCAGTATTTT. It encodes CATSRGSGGTDTQYF. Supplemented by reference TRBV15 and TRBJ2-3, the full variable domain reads DAMVIQNPRYQVTQFGKPVTLSCSQTLNHNVMYWYQQKSSQAPKLLFHYYDKDFNNEADTPDNFQSRRPNTSFCFLDIRSPGLGDTAMYLCATSRGSGGTDTQYFGPGTRLTVL.

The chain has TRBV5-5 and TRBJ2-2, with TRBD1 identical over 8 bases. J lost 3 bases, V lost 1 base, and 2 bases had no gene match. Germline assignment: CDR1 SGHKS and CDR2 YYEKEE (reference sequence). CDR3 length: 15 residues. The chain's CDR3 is CASSLSTGDTGELFF. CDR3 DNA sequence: TGTGCCAGCAGCTTGTCGACAGGGGACACCGGGGAGCTGTTTTTT.

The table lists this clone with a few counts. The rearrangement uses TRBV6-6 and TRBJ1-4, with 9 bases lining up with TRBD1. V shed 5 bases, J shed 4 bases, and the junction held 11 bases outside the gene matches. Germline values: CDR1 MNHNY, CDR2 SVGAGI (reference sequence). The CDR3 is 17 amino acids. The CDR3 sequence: CASSPDPGTGHNEKLFF. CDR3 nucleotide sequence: TGTGCCAGCAGTCCTGACCCCGGGACAGGGCATAATGAAAAACTGTTTTTT.

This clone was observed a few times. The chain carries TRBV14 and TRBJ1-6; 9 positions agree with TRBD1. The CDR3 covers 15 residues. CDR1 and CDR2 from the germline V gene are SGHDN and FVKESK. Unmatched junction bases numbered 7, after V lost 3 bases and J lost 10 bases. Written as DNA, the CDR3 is TGTGCCAGCAGCCAGTTTGGGACAGGGACCTCACCCCTCCACTTT. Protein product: CASSQFGTGTSPLHF. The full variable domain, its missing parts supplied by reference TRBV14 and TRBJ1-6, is EAGVTQFPSHSVIEKGQTVTLRCDPISGHDNLYWYRRVMGKEIKFLLHFVKESKQDESGMPNNRFLAERTGGTYSTLKVQPAELEDSGVYFCASSQFGTGTSPLHFGNGTRLTVT.

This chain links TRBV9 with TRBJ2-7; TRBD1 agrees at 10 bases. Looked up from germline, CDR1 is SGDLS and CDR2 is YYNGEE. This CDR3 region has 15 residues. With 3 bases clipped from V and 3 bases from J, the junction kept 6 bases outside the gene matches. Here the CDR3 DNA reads TGTGCCAGCAGCGGCGGGACAGGGGTATACTACGAGCAGTACTTC. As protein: CASSGGTGVYYEQYF. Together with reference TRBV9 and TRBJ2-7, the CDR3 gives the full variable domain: DSGVTQTPKHLITATGQRVTLRCSPRSGDLSVYWYQQSLDQGLQFLIQYYNGEERAKGNILERFSAQQFPDLHSELNLSSLELGDSALYFCASSGGTGVYYEQYFGPGTRLTVT.

This chain's CDR3 is CASSLQGSSGNTIYF. In DNA, the CDR3 is TGTGCCAGCAGCTTACAGGGGAGCTCTGGAAACACCATATATTTT. This sequence joins TRBV7-9 and TRBJ1-3; perhaps TRBD1 as D (6 bases). This CDR3 has 15 amino acids. Germline values: CDR1 SEHNR, CDR2 FQNEAQ (reference sequence). Between the trimmed V and J ends, which lost 2 bases and 0 bases, there was a span of 8 bases.

The CDR3 loop reads CASSPPGTVIHEQFF. The CDR3 bases are TGTGCCAGCAGCCCCCCCGGGACTGTCATACATGAGCAGTTCTTC. The chain couples TRBV7-2 to TRBJ2-1; D perhaps matches TRBD2 (6 bases). Germline loops: CDR1 SGHTA, CDR2 FQGNSA. This CDR3 spans 15 amino acids. Trimming cost V 5 bases and J 8 bases, with 19 bases left between them.

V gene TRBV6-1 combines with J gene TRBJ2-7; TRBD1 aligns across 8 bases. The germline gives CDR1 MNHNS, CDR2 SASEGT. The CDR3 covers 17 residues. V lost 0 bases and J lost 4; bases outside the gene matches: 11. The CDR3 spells CASSEAGQGLVAYEQYF. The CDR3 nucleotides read TGTGCCAGCAGTGAAGCCGGACAGGGTTTAGTCGCGTACGAGCAGTACTTC.

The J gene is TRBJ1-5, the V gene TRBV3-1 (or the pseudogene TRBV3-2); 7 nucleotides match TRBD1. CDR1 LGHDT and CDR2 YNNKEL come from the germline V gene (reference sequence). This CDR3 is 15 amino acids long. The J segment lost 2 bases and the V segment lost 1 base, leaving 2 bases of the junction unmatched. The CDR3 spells CASSQGRGRNQPQHF. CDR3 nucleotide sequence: TGTGCCAGCAGCCAAGGTAGGGGGCGCAATCAGCCCCAGCATTTT.

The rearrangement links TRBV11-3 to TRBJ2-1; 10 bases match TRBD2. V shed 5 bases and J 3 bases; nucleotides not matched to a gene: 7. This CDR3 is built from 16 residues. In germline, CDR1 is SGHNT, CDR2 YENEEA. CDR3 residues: CASSPLAGAIYNEQFF. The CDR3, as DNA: TGTGCCAGCAGCCCGCTAGCGGGGGCCATCTACAATGAGCAGTTCTTC.

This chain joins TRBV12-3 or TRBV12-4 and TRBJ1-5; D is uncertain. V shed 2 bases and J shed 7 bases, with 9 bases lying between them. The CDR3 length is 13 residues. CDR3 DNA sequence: TGTGCCAGCAGTTTAAAAAGCTTCCAGCCCCAGCATTTT. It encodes CASSLKSFQPQHF.

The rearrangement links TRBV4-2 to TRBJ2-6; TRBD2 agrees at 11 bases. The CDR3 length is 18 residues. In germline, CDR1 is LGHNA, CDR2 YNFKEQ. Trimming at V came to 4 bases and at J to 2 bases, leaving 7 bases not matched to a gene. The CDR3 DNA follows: TGTGCCAGCAGCCCCCGGGTTAGCGGGGGGGCTGGGGCCAACGTCCTGACTTTC. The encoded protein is CASSPRVSGGAGANVLTF.

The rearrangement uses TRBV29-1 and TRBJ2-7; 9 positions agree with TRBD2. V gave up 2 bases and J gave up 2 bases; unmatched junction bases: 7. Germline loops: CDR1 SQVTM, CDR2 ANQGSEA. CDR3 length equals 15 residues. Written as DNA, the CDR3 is TGCAGCGTTGAACCTGCTAGCGGGGCCCCCTACGAGCAGTACTTC. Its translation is CSVEPASGAPYEQYF.